The rows below give T cell receptor beta chains drawn from one sample of a study of memory B cells and T cells in multiple sclerosis. The antigens for these receptors are not known. Here immunoSEQ multiplex PCR was the method, and the copy in TCRdb shows in-frame clones only, minus some. The table records 9,000 to 15,000 clones, approximately 84% of them present only once. Sample: PBMCs from blood kept in culture. Source of these receptors: a human donor with multiple sclerosis. Each CDR3 is given with its conserved first and last residue. D genes are given only for firm matches. Not all rows give a size; the values are once, few, many and, for expanded clones, a class.

clone_size d_call j_call v_call cdr3_length cdr3_nt cdr3_aa
NA NA TRBJ1-1 TRBV4-2 13 TGTGCCAGCAGCCAAGATCGGGGGACTGAAGCTTTCTTT CASSQDRGTEAFF
NA TRBD2 TRBJ2-7 TRBV5-1 16 TGCGCCAGCAGCTTGGGAGTAGCGGGGGGCTCCTACGAGCAGTACTTC CASSLGVAGGSYEQYF
NA NA TRBJ1-6 TRBV19 14 TGTGCCAGTAGCCCAGGGTTTCATAATTCACCCCTCCACTTT CASSPGFHNSPLHF
NA TRBD2 TRBJ2-1 TRBV7-3 15 TGTGCCAGCAGCTTCGGACTAGCGGGAGTCAATGAGCAGTTCTTC CASSFGLAGVNEQFF
NA NA TRBJ1-5 TRBV28 16 TGTGCCAGCAGTTCCCCTACCGGGCGGGGAAATCAGCCCCAGCATTTT CASSSPTGRGNQPQHF
NA NA TRBJ2-3 TRBV11-2 11 TGTGCCAGCATCTCGACCAATACGCAGTATTTT CASISTNTQYF
NA NA TRBJ1-1 TRBV5-4 14 TGTGCCAGCAGCCCGACACCGGGGAGCACTGAAGCTTTCTTT CASSPTPGSTEAFF
NA TRBD1 TRBJ1-1 TRBV19 12 TGTGCCGGTAGTCCGACAGGGGACAGGGCTTTCTTT CAGSPTGDRAFF
once NA TRBJ2-7 TRBV5-4 14 TGTGCCAGCAGCTTGGGGACCTGGGCGGGCGAGCAGTACTTC CASSLGTWAGEQYF
NA NA TRBJ2-5 TRBV5-1 16 TGCGCCAGCAGCTTGGGGGGACTGTCGGGGCAAGAGACCCAGTACTTC CASSLGGLSGQETQYF
NA TRBD2 TRBJ2-7 TRBV11-2 15 TGTGCCAGCAGCTTAGGACTAGCGGGTTCCTACGAGCAGTACTTC CASSLGLAGSYEQYF
few NA TRBJ2-7 TRBV12-5 15 TGTGCTAGTGGAGGAGGGAGCGGGCCCTCCTACGAGCAGTACTTC CASGGGSGPSYEQYF